Sequencing of this TCR beta chain was carried out in a study of blood T cell repertoires in COVID-19. Background on the study: Some COVID-19 samples were acute and others convalescent; all came from the United States, Italy and Spain. Nucleic acid was either cDNA or gDNA, and it came from T cells, B-cell-depleted T cells, or PBMCs.

Original analysis: Amplification of reference gene primers provided the estimated nucleated cell counts. TCRdb's copy holds only in-frame clones and misses some; the assay was immunoSEQ multiplex PCR. That table gives V, J and clone size, and the DNA gave D and trimming. This table holds about 400,000 clones, around 89% found once. Germline V CDR1 and CDR2: SNHLY, FYNNEI. The CDR3 is made up of 14 amino acids. Trimming took 10 bases from V and 4 from J, leaving 17 bases between them. The clonotype comes from a man in his forties with acute or convalescent COVID-19. This sequence joins TRBV2 and TRBJ2-1; D not resolved. Source material: peripheral blood. The CDR3 spells CATPSNKPYNEQFF. In nucleotides, the CDR3 is TGTGCCACCCCCTCCAACAAACCTTACAATGAGCAGTTCTTC.